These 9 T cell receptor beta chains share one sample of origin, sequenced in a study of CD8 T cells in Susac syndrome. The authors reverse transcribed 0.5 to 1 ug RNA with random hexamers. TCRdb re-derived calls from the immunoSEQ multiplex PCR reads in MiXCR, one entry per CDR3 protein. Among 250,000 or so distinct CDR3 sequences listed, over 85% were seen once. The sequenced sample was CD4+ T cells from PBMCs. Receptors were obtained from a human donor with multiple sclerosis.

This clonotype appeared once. CDR3: CASSLVRGRPNYGYTF. The CDR3 coding sequence is TGTGCCAGCAGCTTAGTGAGGGGTCGTCCCAACTATGGCTACACCTTC. The V gene is TRBV11-2, the J gene TRBJ1-2; D is perhaps TRBD1 (5 bases). Germline CDR1 reads SGHAT; CDR2 reads FQNNGV. This CDR3 comprises 16 residues. V lost 1 base, J lost 2 bases, and 14 bases lay in between.

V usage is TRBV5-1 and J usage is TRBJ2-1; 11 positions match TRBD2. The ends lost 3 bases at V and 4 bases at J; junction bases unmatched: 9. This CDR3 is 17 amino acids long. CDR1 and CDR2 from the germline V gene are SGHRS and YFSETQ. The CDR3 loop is CASSSGLTSGTYNEQFF. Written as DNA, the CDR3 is TGCGCCAGCAGCTCCGGGCTGACTAGCGGGACGTACAATGAGCAGTTCTTC.

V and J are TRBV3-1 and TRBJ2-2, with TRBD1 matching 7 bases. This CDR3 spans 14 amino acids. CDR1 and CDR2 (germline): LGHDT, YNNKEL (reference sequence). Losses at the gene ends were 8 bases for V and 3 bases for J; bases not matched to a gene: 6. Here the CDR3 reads CASQGTVYTGELFF. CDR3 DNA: TGTGCCAGCCAGGGGACAGTTTACACCGGGGAGCTGTTTTTT.

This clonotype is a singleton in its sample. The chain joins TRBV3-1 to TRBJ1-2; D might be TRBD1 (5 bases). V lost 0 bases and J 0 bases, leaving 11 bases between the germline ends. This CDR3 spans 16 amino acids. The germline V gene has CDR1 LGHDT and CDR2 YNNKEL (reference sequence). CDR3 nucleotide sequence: TGTGCCAGCAGCCAAGATCCAGGGCCGGCTAACTATGGCTACACCTTC. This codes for CASSQDPGPANYGYTF. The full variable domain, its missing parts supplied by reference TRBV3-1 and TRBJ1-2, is DTAVSQTPKYLVTQMGNDKSIKCEQNLGHDTMYWYKQDSKKFLKIMFSYNNKELIINETVPNRFSPKSPDKAHLNLHINSLELGDSAVYFCASSQDPGPANYGYTFGSGTRLTVV.

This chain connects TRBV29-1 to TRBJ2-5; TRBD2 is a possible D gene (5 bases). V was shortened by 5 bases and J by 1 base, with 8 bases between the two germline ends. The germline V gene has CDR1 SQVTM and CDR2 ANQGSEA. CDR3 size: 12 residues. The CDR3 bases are TGCAGCGTTCGGGGTGGCCAAGAGACCCAGTACTTC. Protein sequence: CSVRGGQETQYF.

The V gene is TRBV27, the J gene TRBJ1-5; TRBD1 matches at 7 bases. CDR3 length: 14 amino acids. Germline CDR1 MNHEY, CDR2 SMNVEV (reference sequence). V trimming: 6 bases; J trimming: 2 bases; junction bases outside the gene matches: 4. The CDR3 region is CASSKQGRNQPQHF. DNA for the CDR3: TGTGCCAGCAGCAAACAGGGGCGCAATCAGCCCCAGCATTTT.

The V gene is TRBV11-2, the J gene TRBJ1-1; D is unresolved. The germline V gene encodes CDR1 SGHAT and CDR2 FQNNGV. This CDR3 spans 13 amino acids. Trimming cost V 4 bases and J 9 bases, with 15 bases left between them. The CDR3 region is CASSSQQVPKAFF. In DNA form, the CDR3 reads TGTGCCAGCAGCTCCCAGCAGGTTCCCAAAGCTTTCTTT.

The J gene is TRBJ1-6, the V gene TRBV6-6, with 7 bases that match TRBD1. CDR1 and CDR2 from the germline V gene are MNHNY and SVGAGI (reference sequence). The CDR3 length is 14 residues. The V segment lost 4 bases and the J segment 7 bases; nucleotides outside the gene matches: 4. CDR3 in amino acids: CASSSGQENSPLHF. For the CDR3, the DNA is TGTGCCAGCAGTTCAGGACAGGAAAATTCACCCCTCCACTTT.

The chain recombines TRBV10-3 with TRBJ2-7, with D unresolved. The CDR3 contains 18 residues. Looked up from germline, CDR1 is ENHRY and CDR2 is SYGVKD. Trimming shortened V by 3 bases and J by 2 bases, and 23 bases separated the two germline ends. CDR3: CAISDPFRARRDTYEQYF. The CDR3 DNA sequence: TGTGCCATCAGTGACCCCTTCCGGGCAAGAAGGGATACCTACGAGCAGTACTTC.